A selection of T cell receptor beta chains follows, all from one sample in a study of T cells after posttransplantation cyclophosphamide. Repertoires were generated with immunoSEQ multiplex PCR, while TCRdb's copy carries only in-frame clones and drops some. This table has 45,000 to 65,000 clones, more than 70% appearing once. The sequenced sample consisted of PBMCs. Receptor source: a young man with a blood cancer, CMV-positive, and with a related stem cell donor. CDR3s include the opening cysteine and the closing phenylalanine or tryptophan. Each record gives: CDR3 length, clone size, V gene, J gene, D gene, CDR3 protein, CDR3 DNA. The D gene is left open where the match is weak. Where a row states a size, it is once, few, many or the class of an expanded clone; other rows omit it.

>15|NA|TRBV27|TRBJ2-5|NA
CASSRSSTAQETQYF
TGTGCCAGCAGCCGCAGCTCAACAGCCCAAGAGACCCAGTACTTC
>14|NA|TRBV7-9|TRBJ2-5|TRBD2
CASSLVSGGETQYF
TGTGCCAGCAGCTTAGTGTCCGGGGGGGAGACCCAGTACTTC
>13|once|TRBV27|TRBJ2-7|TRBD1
CASSFRQGYEQYF
TGTGCCAGCAGTTTCCGACAGGGGTACGAGCAGTACTTC
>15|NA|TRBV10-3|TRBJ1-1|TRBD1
CAIRGQGQEGPEAFF
TGTGCCATCAGGGGACAGGGCCAAGAAGGCCCTGAAGCTTTCTTT
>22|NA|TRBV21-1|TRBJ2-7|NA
CASSNPHSSSLRTLNVSYEQYF
TGTGCCAGCAGCAATCCCCATAGTAGCTCTCTCAGAACCCTAAACGTTTCCTACGAGCAGTACTTC
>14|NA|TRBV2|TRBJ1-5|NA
CASNLQGSEQPQHF
TGTGCCAGCAATTTACAGGGTTCCGAACAGCCCCAGCATTTT
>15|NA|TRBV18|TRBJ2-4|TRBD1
CASSPPTGDGNIQYF
TGTGCCAGCTCACCGCCAACAGGGGACGGGAACATTCAGTACTTC
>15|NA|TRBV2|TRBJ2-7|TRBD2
CASSDVSGRPYEQYF
TGTGCCAGCAGTGACGTTAGCGGGAGGCCGTACGAGCAGTACTTC
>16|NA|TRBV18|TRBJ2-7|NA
CASSPRGEGTLYEQYF
TGTGCCAGCTCACCAAGAGGAGAGGGAACACTCTACGAGCAGTACTTC
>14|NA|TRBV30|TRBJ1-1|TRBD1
CAWRPGQNYGEAFF
TGTGCCTGGAGACCGGGACAGAACTACGGTGAAGCTTTCTTT
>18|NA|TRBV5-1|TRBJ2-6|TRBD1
CASSSKQGAQGGANVLTF
TGCGCCAGCAGCTCTAAACAGGGGGCGCAGGGTGGGGCCAACGTCCTGACTTTC
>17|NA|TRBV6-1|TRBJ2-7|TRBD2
CASSEQGPSGRAHEQYF
TGTGCCAGCAGTGAGCAGGGACCTAGCGGGAGGGCCCACGAGCAGTACTTC
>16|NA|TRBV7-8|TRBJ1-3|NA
CASSLVSVYSGNTIYF
TGTGCCAGCAGCTTAGTGTCGGTCTACTCTGGAAACACCATATATTTT
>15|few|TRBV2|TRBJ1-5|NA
CASSNQGIGNQPQHF
TGTGCCAGCTCCAATCAGGGGATCGGCAATCAGCCCCAGCATTTT
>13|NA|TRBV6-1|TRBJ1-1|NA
CASRWGGNTEAFF
TGTGCCAGCAGGTGGGGGGGGAACACTGAAGCTTTCTTT
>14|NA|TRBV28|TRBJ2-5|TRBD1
CASSKDRGRETQYF
TGTGCCAGCAGCAAGGACAGGGGCCGCGAGACCCAGTACTTC
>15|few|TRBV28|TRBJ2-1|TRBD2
CASSLFTSGSNEQFF
TGTGCCAGCAGTTTATTCACTAGCGGGAGTAATGAGCAGTTCTTC
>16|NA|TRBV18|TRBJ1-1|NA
CASSPKSLGMNTEAFF
TGTGCCAGCTCACCGAAATCGCTGGGCATGAACACTGAAGCTTTCTTT
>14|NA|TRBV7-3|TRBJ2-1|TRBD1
CASSLGQGGNEQFF
TGTGCCAGCAGCCTCGGACAGGGGGGGAATGAGCAGTTCTTC
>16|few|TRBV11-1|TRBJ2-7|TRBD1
CASSRRGGATAYEQYF
TGTGCCAGCAGCCGGCGAGGGGGCGCTACGGCCTACGAGCAGTACTTC
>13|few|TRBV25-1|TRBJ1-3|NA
CASSAQGTNTIYF
TGTGCCAGCAGTGCACAGGGAACCAACACCATATATTTT
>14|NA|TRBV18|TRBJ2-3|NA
CASSPSTVSDTQYF
TGTGCCAGCTCACCTTCGACTGTGTCAGATACGCAGTATTTT
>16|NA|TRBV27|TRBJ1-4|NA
CASSLGDQGSNEKLFF
TGTGCCAGCAGTTTAGGAGATCAGGGTTCTAATGAAAAACTGTTTTTT
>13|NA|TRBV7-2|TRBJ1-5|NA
CASSSQGNQPQHF
TGTGCCAGCAGCTCACAGGGCAATCAGCCCCAGCATTTT
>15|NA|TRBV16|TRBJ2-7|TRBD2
CASSQLTSGTHEQYF
TGTGCCAGCAGCCAATTGACTAGCGGGACCCACGAGCAGTACTTC
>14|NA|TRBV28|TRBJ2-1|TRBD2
CASSSGGPVDEQFF
TGTGCCAGCAGTTCGGGAGGGCCTGTTGATGAGCAGTTCTTC
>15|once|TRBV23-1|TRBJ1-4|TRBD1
CASSRYRDRYEKLFF
TGCGCCAGCAGTCGATACCGGGACAGGTATGAAAAACTGTTTTTT
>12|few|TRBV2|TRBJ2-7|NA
CASRDSSYEQYF
TGTGCCAGCAGGGACTCCTCCTACGAGCAGTACTTC
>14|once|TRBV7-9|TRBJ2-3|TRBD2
CASIGLAGGDTQYF
TGTGCCAGCATCGGGCTAGCGGGAGGGGATACGCAGTATTTT
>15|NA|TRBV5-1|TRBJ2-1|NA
CASSSIGVDYNEQFF
TGCGCCAGCAGTTCCATAGGGGTGGACTACAATGAGCAGTTCTTC
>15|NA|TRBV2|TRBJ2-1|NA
CASSEAPGSGHEQFF
TGTGCCAGCAGTGAAGCCCCCGGGAGCGGCCATGAGCAGTTCTTC
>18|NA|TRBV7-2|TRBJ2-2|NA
CASSLVRGGVGSGGELFF
TGTGCCAGCAGCTTAGTCCGGGGCGGGGTAGGGTCTGGCGGGGAGCTGTTTTTT
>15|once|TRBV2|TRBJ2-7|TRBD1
CASKFLRDRVYEQYF
TGTGCCAGCAAATTTCTCCGGGACAGGGTCTACGAGCAGTACTTC
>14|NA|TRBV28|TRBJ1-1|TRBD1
CASSNRDRGLVAFF
TGTGCCAGCAGCAACCGGGACAGGGGACTAGTAGCTTTCTTT
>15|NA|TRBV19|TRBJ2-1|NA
CASSSDSSSYNEQFF
TGTGCCAGTAGCAGCGACAGTAGCTCCTACAATGAGCAGTTCTTC
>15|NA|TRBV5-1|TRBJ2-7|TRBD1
CASSLALGQSYEQYF
TGCGCCAGCAGCTTGGCTTTGGGACAGTCCTACGAGCAGTACTTC
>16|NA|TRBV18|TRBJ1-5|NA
CASSPPFRASNQPQHF
TGTGCCAGCTCACCACCGTTCAGGGCTAGCAATCAGCCCCAGCATTTT
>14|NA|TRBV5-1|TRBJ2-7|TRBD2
CASSLGSGRNEQYF
TGCGCCAGCAGCTTAGGTAGCGGGAGGAACGAGCAGTACTTC
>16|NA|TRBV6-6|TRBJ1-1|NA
CASSKRQESGNTEAFF
TGTGCCAGCAGTAAGCGACAGGAATCGGGGAACACTGAAGCTTTCTTT
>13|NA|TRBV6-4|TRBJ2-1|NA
CASSDSSYNEQFF
TGTGCCAGCAGTGACTCGTCGTACAATGAGCAGTTCTTC
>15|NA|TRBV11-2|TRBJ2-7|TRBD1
CASSLIGQGSHEQYF
TGTGCCAGCAGCTTAATAGGACAGGGGTCCCACGAGCAGTACTTC
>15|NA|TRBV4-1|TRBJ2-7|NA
CASSQRGTDSYEQYF
TGCGCCAGCAGCCAACGGGGGACAGACTCCTACGAGCAGTACTTC
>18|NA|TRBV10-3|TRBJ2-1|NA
CAISEFKGGTDTYNEQFF
TGTGCCATCAGTGAGTTCAAAGGTGGGACTGACACTTACAATGAGCAGTTCTTC
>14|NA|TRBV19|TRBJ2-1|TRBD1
CASRDRAPYNEQFF
TGTGCCAGTAGAGACAGGGCGCCCTACAATGAGCAGTTCTTC
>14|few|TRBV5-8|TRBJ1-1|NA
CASSPGFGDTEAFF
TGTGCCAGCAGCCCAGGATTCGGGGACACTGAAGCTTTCTTT
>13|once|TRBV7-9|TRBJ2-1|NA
CASRAGTYNEQFF
TGTGCCAGCAGGGCGGGAACGTACAATGAGCAGTTCTTC
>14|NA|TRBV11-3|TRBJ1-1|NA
CASSLGRGNTEAFF
TGTGCCAGCAGCTTAGGGAGAGGGAACACTGAAGCTTTCTTT
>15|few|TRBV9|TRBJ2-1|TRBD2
CASSETSGRYNEQFF
TGTGCCAGCAGCGAAACTAGCGGGAGGTACAATGAGCAGTTCTTC
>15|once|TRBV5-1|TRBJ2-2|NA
CASSLLVVNTGELFF
TGCGCCAGCAGCTTGCTCGTCGTGAACACCGGGGAGCTGTTTTTT
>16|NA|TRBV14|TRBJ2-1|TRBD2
CASSLPGLAGGREQFF
TGTGCCAGCAGCCTTCCGGGACTAGCGGGAGGAAGGGAGCAGTTCTTC
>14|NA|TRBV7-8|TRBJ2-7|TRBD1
CASSGTGFSYEQYF
TGTGCCAGCAGTGGGACAGGGTTTTCCTACGAGCAGTACTTC
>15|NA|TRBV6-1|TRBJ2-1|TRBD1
CASSAPGGAYNEQFF
TGTGCCAGCAGTGCCCCAGGGGGAGCTTACAATGAGCAGTTCTTC
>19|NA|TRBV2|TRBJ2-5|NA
CASRLSLLRGSRYQETQYF
TGTGCCAGCCGCCTCTCCCTCCTCCGGGGAAGCCGGTACCAAGAGACCCAGTACTTC
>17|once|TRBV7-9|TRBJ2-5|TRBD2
CASSLGLAGAYQETQYF
TGTGCCAGCAGCTTAGGACTAGCGGGAGCGTACCAAGAGACCCAGTACTTC
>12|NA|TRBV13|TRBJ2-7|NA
CASSLGYYEQYF
TGTGCCAGCAGCTTAGGGTATTACGAGCAGTACTTC
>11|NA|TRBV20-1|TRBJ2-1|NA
CSARPQLEQFF
TGCAGTGCTAGACCCCAGTTAGAGCAGTTCTTC
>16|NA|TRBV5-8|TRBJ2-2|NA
CASSLAEGGGTGELFF
TGTGCCAGCAGCTTGGCAGAGGGAGGAGGCACCGGGGAGCTGTTTTTT